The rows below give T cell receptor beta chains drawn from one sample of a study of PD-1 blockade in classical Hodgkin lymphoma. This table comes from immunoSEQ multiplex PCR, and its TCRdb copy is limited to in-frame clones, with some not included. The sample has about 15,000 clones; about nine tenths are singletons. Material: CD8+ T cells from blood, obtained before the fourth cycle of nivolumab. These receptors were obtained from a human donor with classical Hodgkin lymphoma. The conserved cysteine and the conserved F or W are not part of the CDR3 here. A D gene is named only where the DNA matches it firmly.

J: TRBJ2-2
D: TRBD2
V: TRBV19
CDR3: ATLGLAGPNTGELF

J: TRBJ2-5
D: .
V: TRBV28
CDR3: ASSLALQETQY

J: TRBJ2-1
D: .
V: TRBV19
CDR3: ASSLDSSSYNEQF

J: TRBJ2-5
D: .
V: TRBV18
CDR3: ASSQLNSTGRETQY

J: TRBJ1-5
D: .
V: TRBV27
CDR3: ASSFIASTAQH

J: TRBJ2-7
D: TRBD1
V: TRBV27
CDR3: ASRAGQAYEQY

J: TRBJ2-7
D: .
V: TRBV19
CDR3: ASSMGMKGKQY

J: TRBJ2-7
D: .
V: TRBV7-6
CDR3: ASSPGDSYEQY

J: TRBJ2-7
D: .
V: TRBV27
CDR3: ASRRGAEAYEQY

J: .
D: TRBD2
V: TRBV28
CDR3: ASGSGRDNPYEQY

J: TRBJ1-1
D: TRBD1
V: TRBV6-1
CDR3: ASSEVWTGGLGYDTEAF

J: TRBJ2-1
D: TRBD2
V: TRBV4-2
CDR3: ASSPSGGGRNEQF

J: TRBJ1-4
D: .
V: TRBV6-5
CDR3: ASSYGRTGEKLF

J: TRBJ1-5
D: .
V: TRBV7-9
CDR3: ASSRGVGNQPQH

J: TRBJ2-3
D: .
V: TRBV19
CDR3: ASSPGTTSTDTQY

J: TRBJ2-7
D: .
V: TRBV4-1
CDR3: ASSQDGRDYEQY

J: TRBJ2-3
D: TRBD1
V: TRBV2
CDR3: ASQDRGQDTQY

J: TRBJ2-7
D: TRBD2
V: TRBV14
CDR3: ASSQDWLAGSYEQY

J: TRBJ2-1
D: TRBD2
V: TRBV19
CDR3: ASSMGLAGPYNEQF

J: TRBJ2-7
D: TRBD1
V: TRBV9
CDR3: ASSVGGGGYEQY